The present T cell receptor beta chain was sequenced within a study of cytomegalovirus exposure and HLA in healthy donors. From germline, CDR1 is SGHRS and CDR2 YFSETQ. After removal of 0 bases from V and 1 base from J, the junction contained 4 bases not matched to a gene. CDR3 size: 17 residues. Whole-study findings and limits: With high specificity and sensitivity, the classifier reportedly diagnosed cytomegalovirus status.

With 60 Vbeta and 13 Jbeta primers, the PCR was carried out. Produced via immunoSEQ multiplex PCR; TCRdb's table is partial and in-frame only. The top ten hold 6.5% to 9% of the sample, which has 95,000 to 100,000 clones, about 76% seen once. About this clone: Its antigen is as yet unknown.

The sample consisted of PBMCs. The TCR was taken from a man aged 35 to 55 in good health and CMV-seropositive. The rearrangement joins TRBV5-1 to TRBJ2-2, with 9 positions matching TRBD2. CDR3 sequence reads: CASSLGYSGRNTGELFF. CDR3 coding DNA: TGCGCCAGCAGCTTGGGATATAGCGGGAGGAACACCGGGGAGCTGTTTTTT.